This record covers a single TCR beta chain. What it recognizes is unknown. TCRdb keeps only in-frame clones here, not all; method: immunoSEQ multiplex PCR. The sample has around 1.6 million clones; 95% to 99% are singletons. These data originate in a study of shared clonotypes between healthy human individuals. Donors comprised only Caucasian adults living in Nashville, Tennessee. Germline CDR1 SGHVS, CDR2 FNYEAQ. The CDR3 consists of 16 residues. The junction had 11 bases not matched to a gene; V was cut back by 5 bases and J by 4 bases. Study-wide points: Depth of sequencing was expected to influence donor clonotype sharing. The four-donor shared clonotypes exceeded non-shared clonotypes in generation probability, with non-shared ones scoring lower. Incompleteness in sorted-subset sequencing, despite large depth, was shown by rarefaction.

The chain joins TRBV7-6 to TRBJ2-3; TRBD2 matches 8 bases. This receptor was obtained from a man aged 25-45 years in good health. Sequenced input: naive CD4+ T cells sorted from blood. Specified subset: CD45RA+ positively selected. The CDR3 sequence is CASSPLSGSSADTQYF. The CDR3 bases are TGTGCCAGCAGCCCCCTAAGCGGGAGTTCCGCAGATACGCAGTATTTT.